This TCR beta chain was sequenced during a study of beta chain features in type 1 diabetes. Expressed TCRB transcripts got sequenced, as all isolated RNA was reverse transcribed. TCRdb keeps only in-frame clones here, not all; method: immunoSEQ multiplex PCR. The sample consists of approximately 14,000 clones, about 66% of them appearing once. Study results and caveats: VDJ junctions sequenced from type 1 diabetes patients showed fewer insertions and more deletions. These data did not resolve whether HLA type affects TCRB rearrangement. There was a possibility that cDNA sequencing over-represented cells with high TCR expression. Researchers report that Type 1 diabetes patients had moderately but significantly shorter TCRB CDR3s across all four CD4+ subsets.

Germline assignment: CDR1 SQVTM and CDR2 ANQGSEA. This CDR3 is 13 amino acids long. There was one heparinised blood draw per donor, averaging roughly 100 mL. Remarks on this clone: The antigen is unknown.

The TCR comes from a woman aged 18-35 years with type 1 diabetes. V usage is TRBV29-1 and J usage is TRBJ2-3, with 11 bases fitting TRBD2. The source material was stem cell memory CD4+ T cells from blood. The CDR3 sequence: CRGTSGSGDTQYF. CDR3 coding DNA: TGCAGAGGAACTAGCGGGAGTGGAGATACGCAGTATTTT.